Below are 24 T cell receptor beta chains sequenced from a single sample in a study of T cells in Graves' hyperthyroidism and ophthalmopathy. TCR beta CDR3 region amplification was performed from RNA transcripts. HTBI primers were used for first-round RT-PCR of the TCR CDR3. TCRdb reprocessed the multiplex PCR reads with MiXCR, giving one entry per CDR3 protein. This sample carries 640,000 or so distinct CDR3 sequences, roughly 14% of them seen once, and the ten largest clones take over 3.5%. Sequenced material: blood. The origin of the receptors is a woman aged 40 to 50 with Graves' ophthalmopathy.

This clonotype was seen ten or more times. V and J are TRBV29-1 and TRBJ1-5; D unresolved. Germline CDR1 SQVTM, CDR2 ANQGSEA. The V and J ends lost 6 bases and 6 bases respectively, with 15 bases between them. There are 13 residues in the CDR3. The CDR3: CSVIASVGQPQHF. The DNA of the CDR3 is TGCAGCGTAATTGCGTCCGTCGGTCAGCCCCAGCATTTT.

The sample holds a few counts of this clonotype. Since a much larger clone is just one base distant, this may be a read error. This chain uses TRBV3-1 with TRBJ2-7; 12 bases agree with TRBD2. CDR1 is LGHDT and CDR2 is YNNKEL in the germline V gene (reference sequence). Unmatched junction bases numbered 3, after V lost 6 bases and J lost 0 bases. The CDR3 is 15 amino acids. The CDR3 region is CASSKTSGSSYEQYF. In DNA, the CDR3 is TGTGCCAGCAGTAAGACTAGCGGGAGCTCCTACGAGCAGTACTTC.

The table lists this clonotype with many counts. The gene calls are TRBV28 and TRBJ2-7, with 13 nucleotides matching TRBD2. The CDR3 has 15 amino acids. Germline CDR1 and CDR2: MDHEN and SYDVKM. The V and J ends lost 7 bases and 4 bases, in that order; junction bases with no gene match: 7. CDR3 bases: TGTGCCAGCAATCGACTAGCGGGAGGCTCGTACGAGCAGTACTTC. Translating it yields CASNRLAGGSYEQYF. The variable domain in full, completed from reference TRBV28 and TRBJ2-7, reads DVKVTQSSRYLVKRTGEKVFLECVQDMDHENMFWYRQDPGLGLRLIYFSYDVKMKEKGDIPEGYSVSREKKERFSLILESASTNQTSMYLCASNRLAGGSYEQYFGPGTRLTVT.

This clonotype came up a few times. The V call is TRBV28, the J call TRBJ2-7; D gene ambiguous. CDR1 MDHEN and CDR2 SYDVKM come from the germline V gene. Trimming stripped 5 bases from V and 6 bases from J, with 11 bases between. The CDR3 totals 12 residues. CDR3 nucleotide sequence: TGTGCCAGCAGTAGCTCCCCCCTCGAGCAGTACTTC. Its protein is CASSSSPLEQYF.

In its sample, this clonotype was seen many times. J is TRBJ1-1 and V is TRBV7-9; D is ambiguous. This CDR3 contains 11 residues. Deletions cut 2 bases from V and 6 bases from J, with 4 bases between. Germline values: CDR1 SEHNR, CDR2 FQNEAQ (reference sequence). CDR3 in amino acids: CASSLRAEAFF. CDR3 DNA sequence: TGTGCCAGCAGCTTAAGGGCTGAAGCTTTCTTT.

This clonotype appeared many times. This chain links TRBV12-3 or TRBV12-4 with TRBJ1-5, with a weak D call TRBD1 (5 bases). The CDR3 has 14 residues. Trimming pared 3 bases from V and 3 bases from J, leaving 9 bases between. The CDR3 region has the DNA TGTGCCAGCAGTTTGGGACGCCTCAATCAGCCCCAGCATTTT. Translation gives CASSLGRLNQPQHF.

The genes are TRBV4-2 and TRBJ2-7, with TRBD2 matching 12 bases. This CDR3 region has 15 residues. Germline trimming cut 1 base from V and 4 bases from J; bases unmatched to any gene: 2. Germline CDR1 LGHNA, CDR2 YNFKEQ. The CDR3, as DNA: TGTGCCAGCAGCCAAGGTGGGACTAGCGGGTACGAGCAGTACTTC. It is translated as CASSQGGTSGYEQYF.

This clonotype was observed many times. The J gene is TRBJ2-7, the V gene TRBV28; 8 nucleotides line up with TRBD1. Germline CDR1 MDHEN, CDR2 SYDVKM. The CDR3 is 15 amino acids. Germline trimming cut 6 bases from V and 3 bases from J; bases unmatched to any gene: 10. CDR3 sequence reads: CASSGPGTGRYEQYF. The CDR3 nucleotides are TGTGCCAGCAGCGGACCCGGGACAGGCCGCTACGAGCAGTACTTC.

The sample holds many counts of this clonotype. This chain uses TRBV15 with TRBJ2-5; no clear D. CDR1 is LNHNV, CDR2 YYDKDF, per germline (reference sequence). The CDR3 spans 12 residues. V lost 0 bases to trimming and J lost 7 bases, with 6 bases between them. Here the CDR3 reads CATSRDLGTQYF. The DNA for the CDR3 is TGTGCCACCAGCAGAGACCTGGGGACCCAGTACTTC.

CDR3 bases: TGTGCCAGCAGCTTAAAGGCAGAGACCCAGTACTTC. This translates into CASSLKAETQYF. The chain employs TRBV11-2 and TRBJ2-5; no reliable D call. Germline assignment: CDR1 SGHAT and CDR2 FQNNGV. The CDR3 contains 12 residues. The V and J ends lost 2 bases and 4 bases respectively, with 5 bases between them.

At least ten counts were recorded for this clonotype. CDR3 sequence (DNA): TGCAGTGCTAGTTCTAGCGCGATTTCAGAGACCCAGTACTTC. Translated: CSASSSAISETQYF. The J gene is TRBJ2-5, the V gene TRBV20-1; tentative D call: TRBD2 (6 bases). This CDR3 has 14 amino acids. Trimming pared 3 bases from V and 4 bases from J, leaving 15 bases between. Germline V CDR1 and CDR2: DFQATT, SNEGSKA (reference sequence).

This clonotype was seen more than once but under ten times. A clone one base away is much larger, so this may be a read error. This chain joins TRBV7-7 and TRBJ2-5; TRBD2 is a possible D gene (5 bases). CDR3 length: 16 amino acids. Per germline, CDR1 SSHAT and CDR2 FNYEAQ (reference sequence). This CDR3 is CASSLGSGPQVETQYF. The CDR3 DNA reads as TGTGCTAGCAGCCTTGGGAGCGGCCCACAAGTCGAGACCCAGTACTTC.

V is TRBV6-1 and J is TRBJ2-5; D may be TRBD2 (6 bases). The CDR3 length is 15 residues. Germline assignment: CDR1 MNHNS and CDR2 SASEGT. V was shortened by 5 bases and J by 4 bases, with 17 bases between the two germline ends. The CDR3 coding sequence is TGTGCCAGCAGTCCGAGAGGTGCGGGACGAGAGACCCAGTACTTC. Its translation is CASSPRGAGRETQYF.

In this sample, this clonotype turned up many times. This chain uses TRBV6-1 with TRBJ2-5; D tentatively reads TRBD1 or TRBD2 (6 bases each). Between the trimmed V and J ends, which lost 4 bases and 5 bases, there was a span of 20 bases. CDR1 is MNHNS and CDR2 is SASEGT in the germline V gene. This CDR3 region has 16 residues. DNA of the CDR3: TGTGCCAGCAGTGTCAACCCCCGGGAGACAGGCGAGACCCAGTACTTC. This gives the protein CASSVNPRETGETQYF.

In its sample, this clonotype was seen many times. The rearrangement uses TRBV27 and TRBJ1-2, with a tentative D call TRBD1 (5 bases). The CDR3 is 13 residues long. V dropped 6 bases and J dropped 7 bases, with 15 bases sitting between them. CDR1 and CDR2 from the germline V gene are MNHEY and SMNVEV (reference sequence). CDR3 amino acids: CASSRGTSGGYTF. As DNA, the CDR3 is TGTGCCAGCAGCCGTGGGACTTCGGGTGGCTACACCTTC.

This clonotype was seen repeatedly, ten times or more. This rearrangement joins TRBV7-8 to TRBJ1-3; TRBD1 aligns across 7 bases. CDR3 length: 17 residues. Germline V gene sequence: CDR1 SGHVS, CDR2 FQNEAQ. The junction had 11 bases not matched to a gene; V was cut back by 4 bases and J by 2 bases. The CDR3 nucleotides are TGTGCCAGCAGCTACCTTTACGGACAGGTGACTGGAAACACCATATATTTT. This codes for CASSYLYGQVTGNTIYF.

V gene TRBV4-1 combines with J gene TRBJ2-2; TRBD1 is a possible D gene (6 bases). This CDR3 contains 17 residues. The V gene lost 3 bases and the J gene lost 1 base, with 15 bases spanning the gap. CDR1 and CDR2 from the germline V gene are MGHRA and YSYEKL. The CDR3 sequence: CASSHLQGYQNTGELFF. DNA of the CDR3: TGCGCCAGCAGCCATTTACAGGGCTACCAGAACACCGGGGAGCTGTTTTTT.

This clonotype has ten or more counts. The rearrangement joins TRBV4-1 to TRBJ2-7; D gene ambiguous. Germline V gene sequence: CDR1 MGHRA, CDR2 YSYEKL. The V end lost 2 bases, the J end lost 5 bases, and 13 bases lay between the germline ends. The CDR3 is made up of 14 amino acids. CDR3 DNA: TGCGCCAGCAGCCAAATCTCGGGTGGTGACGAGCAGTACTTC. This sequence encodes CASSQISGGDEQYF.

This clonotype appeared a few times. V gene TRBV7-2 combines with J gene TRBJ2-2; D gene ambiguous. Trimming left V 4 bases short and J 3 bases short, with 9 bases between. The germline CDR1 and CDR2 sequences are SGHTA and FQGNSA. CDR3 length: 14 residues. The CDR3 loop is CASSSLSYTGELFF. The CDR3 DNA is TGTGCCAGCAGCTCCCTCTCTTACACCGGGGAGCTGTTTTTT.

This clonotype was counted at least ten times. The V gene is TRBV28, the J gene TRBJ2-2; D uncertain. Germline values: CDR1 MDHEN, CDR2 SYDVKM. The CDR3 spans 13 residues. Trimming removed 5 bases from V and 7 bases from J, with 11 bases in between. This CDR3 is CASSLDDFGELFF. The CDR3 coding sequence is TGTGCCAGCAGTCTGGATGACTTCGGGGAGCTGTTTTTT.

This clonotype turned up a few times. This chain joins TRBV5-4 and TRBJ2-7; D might be TRBD1 (6 bases). CDR3 length: 13 amino acids. CDR1 is SGHNT, CDR2 YYREEE, per germline (reference sequence). V gave up 0 bases and J gave up 6 bases, with 10 bases separating them. The CDR3 loop reads CASSLAWDTEQYF. CDR3 coding DNA: TGTGCCAGCAGCTTGGCTTGGGACACCGAGCAGTACTTC. The full variable domain, completed using reference TRBV5-4 and TRBJ2-7, is ETGVTQSPTHLIKTRGQQVTLRCSSQSGHNTVSWYQQALGQGPQFIFQYYREEENGRGNFPPRFSGLQFPNYSSELNVNALELDDSALYLCASSLAWDTEQYFGPGTRLTVT.

This clonotype has a count of ten or more. V and J are TRBV15 and TRBJ2-7; D is possibly TRBD1 or TRBD2 (5 bases each). CDR1 and CDR2 from the germline V gene are LNHNV and YYDKDF (reference sequence). Trimming left V 0 bases short and J 6 bases short, with 6 bases between. This CDR3 has 12 residues. The CDR3 sequence: CATSRDGGEQYF. For the CDR3, the DNA is TGTGCCACCAGCAGAGATGGGGGCGAGCAGTACTTC.

This clonotype has a handful of counts. The J gene is TRBJ2-3, the V gene TRBV6-1, with unresolved D. V was shortened by 7 bases and J by 0 bases, with 17 bases between the two germline ends. CDR1 is MNHNS and CDR2 is SASEGT in the germline V gene. The CDR3 length is 16 residues. The CDR3: CASIRPGPISTDTQYF. The DNA for the CDR3 is TGTGCCAGCATCAGGCCTGGCCCTATAAGCACAGATACGCAGTATTTT.

The J gene is TRBJ2-5, the V gene TRBV12-3 or TRBV12-4; D perhaps matches TRBD1 (6 bases). The CDR3 covers 15 residues. The ends were cut back, 5 bases at V and 4 bases at J, with 17 bases in the middle. The CDR3 is CASSPTGNLRETQYF. In DNA form, the CDR3 reads TGTGCCAGCAGTCCGACAGGAAATCTGCGAGAGACCCAGTACTTC.